This T cell receptor beta chain came from a study of blood T cell repertoires in COVID-19. Study summary: Collection of acute and convalescent COVID-19 samples took place in the United States, Italy and Spain. From T cells, B-cell-depleted T cells, or PBMCs came the material, which was cDNA or gDNA.

Trimming took 2 bases from V and 3 from J, leaving 10 bases between them. This CDR3 is built from 15 residues. Germline V gives CDR1 MDHEN, CDR2 SYDVKM. Authors' processing steps: Reference gene primer amplification gave estimated nucleated cell counts. TCRdb's copy holds only in-frame clones and misses some; the assay was immunoSEQ multiplex PCR. V, J and clone size are taken as reported in that table, and D and trimming were inferred from the DNA itself. The sample holds 250,000 or so clones, around 81% seen once. The genes are TRBV28 and TRBJ2-2; D gene unclear. Sample: peripheral blood. The clonotype comes from an older woman with active or convalescent COVID-19. The CDR3 is CASSLSGLDTGELFF. Written as DNA, the CDR3 is TGTGCCAGCAGTTTAAGTGGGCTTGACACCGGGGAGCTGTTTTTT.